These 20 T cell receptor beta chains were sequenced from one sample in a study of blood T cell repertoires in COVID-19. Assay: immunoSEQ multiplex PCR; the TCRdb copy retains only in-frame clones and omits some. The table has some 100,000 clones, roughly nine tenths seen once. Specimen: peripheral blood. The receptors originated from a man aged 60 to 75 with acute or convalescent COVID-19.

The chain joins TRBV20-1 to TRBJ2-5; D possibly corresponds to TRBD2 (5 bases). CDR1 and CDR2 from the germline V gene are DFQATT and SNEGSKA (reference sequence). The CDR3 spans 11 residues. CDR3 amino acids: CTTGYQETQYF. The CDR3, as DNA: TGCACTACGGGGTATCAAGAGACCCAGTACTTC.

The J gene is TRBJ2-5, the V gene TRBV10-2; TRBD2 aligns across 7 bases. Germline assignment: CDR1 WSHSY and CDR2 SAAADI. The CDR3 has 15 amino acids. V shed 0 bases, J shed 1 base, and the junction held 2 bases outside the gene matches. The CDR3: CASSESGLGQETQYF. CDR3 coding DNA: TGCGCCAGCAGTGAGTCTGGACTAGGCCAAGAGACCCAGTACTTC.

For the CDR3, the DNA is TGTGCCAGCAGTTTAAGGCCCACAGGCTCTGGGGCCAACGTCCTGACTTTC. Protein sequence: CASSLRPTGSGANVLTF. This chain uses TRBV27 with TRBJ2-6; D perhaps matches TRBD1 (5 bases). With 2 bases removed from V and 0 bases from J, the gap between germline ends came to 11 bases. This CDR3 comprises 17 residues. Germline assignment: CDR1 MNHEY and CDR2 SMNVEV (reference sequence).

The chain is built from TRBV19 and TRBJ1-2, with 8 bases fitting TRBD1. The germline V gene has CDR1 LNHDA and CDR2 SQIVND (reference sequence). Unmatched junction bases numbered 5, after V lost 7 bases and J lost 4 bases. This CDR3 region has 13 residues. This chain's CDR3 is CASMGQAPYGYTF. The DNA of the CDR3 is TGTGCCAGTATGGGACAGGCCCCCTATGGCTACACCTTC.

This rearrangement joins TRBV27 to TRBJ2-2; D perhaps matches TRBD1 (7 bases). The CDR3 has 15 amino acids. Trimming removed 7 bases from V and 1 base from J, with 13 bases in between. Looked up from germline, CDR1 is MNHEY and CDR2 is SMNVEV (reference sequence). CDR3 sequence (DNA): TGTGCCAGCACCCCCCAGGGGGGGAACACCGGGGAGCTGTTTTTT. Translating gives CASTPQGGNTGELFF.

This rearrangement joins TRBV7-9 to TRBJ1-4; D possibly corresponds to TRBD1 (6 bases). The CDR3 totals 15 residues. Germline CDR1 and CDR2: SEHNR and FQNEAQ (reference sequence). V lost 5 bases, J lost 5 bases, and 15 bases lay in between. The chain's CDR3 is CASSRQTGGNEKLFF. The CDR3 DNA sequence: TGTGCCAGCAGCCGACAGACAGGAGGCAATGAAAAACTGTTTTTT.

In this sample, this clone turned up once. V and J are TRBV30 and TRBJ2-7; D is possibly TRBD2 (6 bases). The CDR3 runs 13 residues. V was trimmed by 0 bases and J by 12 bases, leaving 18 bases between them. The germline gives CDR1 GTSNPN, CDR2 SVGIG (reference sequence). CDR3 amino acids: CAWSVSRDSKGYF. As DNA, the CDR3 is TGTGCCTGGAGTGTATCCCGGGACTCCAAGGGGTACTTC.

This clone was recorded only once. The rearrangement links TRBV10-2 to TRBJ2-7; TRBD2 might be the D (5 bases). CDR1 and CDR2 (germline): WSHSY, SAAADI. The V end was cut by 4 bases, the J end by 6 bases, with 10 bases between. The CDR3 is 12 amino acids. The CDR3 spells CASSGPGSEQYV. The CDR3 DNA sequence: TGCGCCAGCAGTGGTCCGGGATCCGAGCAGTACGTC.

This clone has a handful of counts. The identical CDR3 is also encoded by other nucleotide sequences in the sample. The rearrangement links TRBV12-3 or TRBV12-4 to TRBJ1-1, with D uncertain. The CDR3 sequence is 13 residues long. V dropped 2 bases and J dropped 4 bases, with 8 bases sitting between them. The CDR3 region is CASSLLGSTEAFF. DNA for the CDR3: TGTGCCAGCAGTTTATTAGGGAGCACTGAAGCTTTCTTT.

The chain couples TRBV5-1 to TRBJ2-7; maybe TRBD1 (6 bases). V was pared by 4 bases and J by 3 bases, with 11 bases between. Germline loops: CDR1 SGHRS, CDR2 YFSETQ. CDR3 size: 13 residues. DNA for the CDR3: TGCGCCAGCAGCCTACAACAGGGCTACGAGCAGTACGTC. This translates into CASSLQQGYEQYV.

This chain joins TRBV18 and TRBJ2-1, with 8 bases aligning to TRBD2. V lost 2 bases, J lost 0 bases, and 6 bases stayed unmatched. The germline gives CDR1 KGHSH, CDR2 LQKENI. There are 17 residues in the CDR3. The CDR3 coding sequence is TGTGCCAGCTCACCATCGTTAGCGGGGAGCTCCTACAATGAGCAGTTCTTC. Amino acids: CASSPSLAGSSYNEQFF.

This chain connects TRBV10-2 to TRBJ2-7; D unclear. The V gene lost 4 bases and the J gene lost 7 bases, with 11 bases spanning the gap. Germline CDR1 reads WSHSY; CDR2 reads SAAADI. The CDR3 spans 12 residues. The CDR3 DNA sequence: TGCGCCAGCAGTGCCAACTCTCGGGAGCAGTACTTC. It yields the protein CASSANSREQYF.

This sequence joins TRBV24-1 and TRBJ1-2, with 7 nucleotides matching TRBD1. Germline V gene data show CDR1 as KGHDR and CDR2 as SFDVKD. The CDR3 is 18 amino acids. The junction had 20 bases not matched to a gene; V was cut back by 3 bases and J by 8 bases. CDR3 bases: TGTGCCACCAGTGATCCTGCTTCTTCCGGGACAGCCTTCCGGGGCTACACCTTC. Translation: CATSDPASSGTAFRGYTF.

This chain links TRBV19 with TRBJ1-5; D is uncertain. The CDR3 has 15 amino acids. Trimming left V 3 bases short and J 3 bases short, with 12 bases between. Germline-derived CDR1 and CDR2 are LNHDA and SQIVND (reference sequence). Here the CDR3 DNA reads TGTGCCAGTAGTATGAGAGGCCAGCTCAATCAGCCCCAGCATTTT. Translated, it gives CASSMRGQLNQPQHF.

The genes are TRBV6-5 and TRBJ2-5, with TRBD2 matching 8 bases. Trimming at V came to 5 bases and at J to 1 base, leaving 3 bases not matched to a gene. The CDR3 has 14 residues. Germline V gene sequence: CDR1 MNHEY, CDR2 SVGAGI. The CDR3 spells CASSRTSSQETQYF. The CDR3 DNA is TGTGCCAGCAGTCGGACTAGCAGCCAAGAGACCCAGTACTTC.

The chain recombines TRBV6-5 with TRBJ1-1, with TRBD1 matching over 8 bases. This CDR3 has 13 residues. V trimming: 7 bases; J trimming: 3 bases; junction bases outside the gene matches: 4. Germline V gene sequence: CDR1 MNHEY, CDR2 SVGAGI. CDR3 coding DNA: TGTGCCAGCATGGACAGGGAGGACACTGAAGCTTTCTTT. The encoded protein is CASMDREDTEAFF.

The chain carries TRBV7-3 and TRBJ2-1; 8 nucleotides match TRBD2. This CDR3 has 16 residues. Germline trimming cut 4 bases from V and 3 bases from J; bases unmatched to any gene: 8. The V gene's germline CDR1 is SGHTA and CDR2 FQGTGA. The CDR3: CASSSTSGRIYNEQFF. In nucleotides, the CDR3 is TGTGCCAGCAGCTCCACCAGCGGGAGAATCTACAATGAGCAGTTCTTC. Combining the CDR3 with reference TRBV7-3 and TRBJ2-1 gives the whole variable domain GAGVSQTPSNKVTEKGKYVELRCDPISGHTALYWYRQSLGQGPEFLIYFQGTGAADDSGLPNDRFFAVRPEGSVSTLKIQRTERGDSAVYLCASSSTSGRIYNEQFFGPGTRLTVL.

The J gene is TRBJ2-7, the V gene TRBV28, with TRBD2 identical over 7 bases. V lost 4 bases and J lost 3; bases outside the gene matches: 18. The germline gives CDR1 MDHEN, CDR2 SYDVKM. The CDR3 consists of 18 residues. For the CDR3, the DNA is TGTGCCAGCAGTTACCCCCCGAATCCAGGGACTAAACTCTACGAGCAGTACTTC. The encoded protein is CASSYPPNPGTKLYEQYF.

This chain links TRBV19 with TRBJ1-2; 10 bases are a match to TRBD1. The CDR3 covers 15 residues. Trimming cost V 5 bases and J 4 bases; bases outside gene matches: 7. Germline V gives CDR1 LNHDA, CDR2 SQIVND (reference sequence). CDR3: CASSDQTGGAYGYTF. The CDR3 region has the DNA TGTGCCAGTAGTGACCAGACAGGGGGCGCCTATGGCTACACCTTC.

In its sample, this clone was seen once. J is TRBJ2-7 and V is TRBV7-9; 7 bases map to TRBD1. Germline CDR1 and CDR2: SEHNR and FQNEAQ (reference sequence). The CDR3 runs 14 residues. J was trimmed by 2 bases and V by 5 bases; bases with no gene match: 6. The CDR3 DNA sequence: TGTGCCAGCAGCCCCGACAGGGCACCCTACGAGCAGTACGTC. Encoded protein: CASSPDRAPYEQYV.